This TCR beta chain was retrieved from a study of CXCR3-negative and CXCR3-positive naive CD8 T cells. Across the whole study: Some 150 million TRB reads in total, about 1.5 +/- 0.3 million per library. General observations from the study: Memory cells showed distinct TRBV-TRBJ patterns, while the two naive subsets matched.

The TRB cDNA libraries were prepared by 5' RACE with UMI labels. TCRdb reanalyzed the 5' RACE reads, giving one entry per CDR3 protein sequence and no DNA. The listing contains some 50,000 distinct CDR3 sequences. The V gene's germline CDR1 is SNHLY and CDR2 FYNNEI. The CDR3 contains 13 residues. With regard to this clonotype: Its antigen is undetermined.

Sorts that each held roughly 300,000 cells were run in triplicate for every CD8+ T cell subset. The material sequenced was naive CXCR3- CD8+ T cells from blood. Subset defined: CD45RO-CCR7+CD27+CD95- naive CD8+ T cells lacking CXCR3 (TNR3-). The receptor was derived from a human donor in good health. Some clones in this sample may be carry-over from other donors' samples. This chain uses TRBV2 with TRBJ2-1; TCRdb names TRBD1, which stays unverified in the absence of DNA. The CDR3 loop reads CASSASGYNEQFF.